This TCR beta chain was observed in a study of T cell repertoires in aging, cancer and after chemotherapy. Study-wide background: Six age groups, ranging from 30 or younger to 70 or older, included the donors.

TCR beta rearrangements were amplified from peripheral blood genomic DNA. Within the sample, this clonotype is medium-sized. TRB rearrangements spanning V, D and J were amplified using mixed TRB-A/B primers. TCRdb re-analysed the multiplex PCR reads in MiXCR, keeping a single row per CDR3 protein. The table shows more than 10,000 distinct CDR3 sequences, with around a third occurring only once. Sequencing was done on a sample of blood. This clonotype originated in a human donor in good health. The donor label of this sample is uncertain.

CDR3 bases: TGTGCCAGCAGCTTAGCAGGAGGGGGAACAGATACGCAGTATTTT. The encoded protein is CASSLAGGGTDTQYF. The J gene is TRBJ2-3, the V gene TRBV11-1, with D perhaps assigned TRBD1 or TRBD2 (6 bases each). This CDR3 is 15 amino acids long. CDR1 is SGHAT, CDR2 FQDESV, per germline (reference sequence). Between the trimmed V and J ends, which lost 0 bases and 3 bases, there was a span of 10 bases.